A selection of T cell receptor beta chains follows, all from one sample in a study of blood T cell repertoires in COVID-19. Data came from immunoSEQ multiplex PCR; TCRdb stores just in-frame clones and leaves some out. The sample lists roughly 73,000 clones; more than 80% were seen once. The sample comprised peripheral blood. These receptors came from a woman in her 70s with acute or convalescent COVID-19. Each CDR3 is given without its conserved first and last residue.

j_call	v_call	cdr3_aa
TRBJ1-5	TRBV5-4	ASSSDPIGGNQPQH
TRBJ2-7	TRBV3-1/TRBV3-2	ASGAAGARPGQY
TRBJ2-3	TRBV9	ASSVVGRRDSSTDTQY
TRBJ2-1	TRBV5-1	ASSLASGSHEQF
TRBJ1-6	TRBV28	ASRIQGANSPLH
TRBJ2-5	TRBV4-2	ASSQGGQAYWTQY
TRBJ2-7	TRBV19	ASSTIGGRATSYEQY
TRBJ2-5	TRBV30	AWSVQGQETQY
TRBJ2-5	TRBV5-1	ASSLSQGAEKTQY
TRBJ2-4	TRBV9	ASSPGTSLVAKNIQY
TRBJ2-2	TRBV4-1	ASSQAEGANTGELF
TRBJ2-1	TRBV29-1	SSTGQGDEQF
TRBJ1-1	TRBV19	ASSILRGKLNTEAF
TRBJ1-2	TRBV11-2	ASSSWTAVPSFNYGYT
TRBJ1-5	TRBV19	ASSRAWDSVNQPQH
TRBJ1-5	TRBV19	ASSLRDRDSNQPQH
TRBJ2-7	TRBV29-1	SVARGTGAYEQY
TRBJ1-2	TRBV11-1	ASSLKGQGDYGYT
TRBJ1-2	TRBV28	ASSQGQANYGYT
TRBJ1-5	TRBV5-5	ASSPNQGERGINQPQH
TRBJ1-5	TRBV27	ASSPRQGHSNQPQH
TRBJ2-5	TRBV7-8	ASSLNIRGTGVRETQY
TRBJ2-1	TRBV9	ASSVVDQAGAQGEQF
TRBJ2-7	TRBV5-1	ASSLWYKPGVFSYEQY
TRBJ1-5	TRBV6-5	ASKGTHDSNQPQH
TRBJ1-4	TRBV4-1	ASSPPGTGFATNEKLF
TRBJ1-5	TRBV7-9	ASSRGGGNQPQH
TRBJ1-4	TRBV6-4	ASSASQGGEKLF
TRBJ1-5	TRBV7-8	ASSGTQVETGQPQH
TRBJ2-1	TRBV19	ASRPPGGGEQF
TRBJ1-5	TRBV5-5	ASSPYPGDRYSNQPQH
TRBJ1-4	TRBV29-1	SVNSVADSNEKLF
TRBJ2-1	TRBV10-3	AISEPGVGSYNEQF
TRBJ2-1	TRBV28	ASSSIRDRGRYEQF
TRBJ1-2	TRBV18	ASSPVGDRVYGYT
TRBJ1-2	TRBV4-1	ASSQATETHGYT
TRBJ2-2	TRBV14	ASSDKNTGELF
TRBJ2-5	TRBV6-5	ASSSDRAETQY
TRBJ2-5	TRBV5-1	ASSLEAGEETQY
TRBJ2-2	TRBV28	ASTWGGGTGELF
TRBJ1-6	TRBV10-3	AIRSDRVRGSPLH
TRBJ2-7	TRBV27	ASSHHERAAYEQY
TRBJ1-1	TRBV19	ASRHILGGGTEAF
TRBJ2-3	TRBV7-8	ASSPATGPDTQY